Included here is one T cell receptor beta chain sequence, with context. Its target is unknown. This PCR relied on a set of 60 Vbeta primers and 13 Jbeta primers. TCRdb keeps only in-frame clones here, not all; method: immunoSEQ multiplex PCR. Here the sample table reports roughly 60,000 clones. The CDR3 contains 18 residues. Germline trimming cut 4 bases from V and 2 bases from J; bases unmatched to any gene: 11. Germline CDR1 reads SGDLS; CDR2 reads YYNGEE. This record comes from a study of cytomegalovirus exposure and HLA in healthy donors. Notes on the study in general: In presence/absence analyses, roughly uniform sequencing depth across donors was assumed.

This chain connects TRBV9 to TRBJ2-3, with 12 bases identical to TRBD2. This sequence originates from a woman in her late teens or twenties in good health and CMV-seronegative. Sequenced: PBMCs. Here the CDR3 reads CASSTGPGLAGNTDTQYF. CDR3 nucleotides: TGTGCCAGCAGCACCGGCCCTGGACTAGCGGGGAACACAGATACGCAGTATTTT.